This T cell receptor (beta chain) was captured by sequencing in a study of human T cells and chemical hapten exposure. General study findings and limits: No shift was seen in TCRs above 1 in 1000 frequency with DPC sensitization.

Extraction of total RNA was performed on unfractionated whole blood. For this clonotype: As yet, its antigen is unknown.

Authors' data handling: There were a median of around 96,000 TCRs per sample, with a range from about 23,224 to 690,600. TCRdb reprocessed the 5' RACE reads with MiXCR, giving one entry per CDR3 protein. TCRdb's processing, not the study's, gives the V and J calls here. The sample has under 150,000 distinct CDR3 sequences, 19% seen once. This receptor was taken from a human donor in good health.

CDR3 DNA: TGTGCCAGCAGCTTAAAGAGCTCAGATACGCAGTATTTT. Amino acids: CASSLKSSDTQYF. This chain joins TRBV5-5 and TRBJ2-3; D remains unclear. This CDR3 has 13 residues. The ends were cut back, 2 bases at V and 4 bases at J, with 8 bases in the middle. Germline-derived CDR1 and CDR2 are SGHKS and YYEKEE (reference sequence).